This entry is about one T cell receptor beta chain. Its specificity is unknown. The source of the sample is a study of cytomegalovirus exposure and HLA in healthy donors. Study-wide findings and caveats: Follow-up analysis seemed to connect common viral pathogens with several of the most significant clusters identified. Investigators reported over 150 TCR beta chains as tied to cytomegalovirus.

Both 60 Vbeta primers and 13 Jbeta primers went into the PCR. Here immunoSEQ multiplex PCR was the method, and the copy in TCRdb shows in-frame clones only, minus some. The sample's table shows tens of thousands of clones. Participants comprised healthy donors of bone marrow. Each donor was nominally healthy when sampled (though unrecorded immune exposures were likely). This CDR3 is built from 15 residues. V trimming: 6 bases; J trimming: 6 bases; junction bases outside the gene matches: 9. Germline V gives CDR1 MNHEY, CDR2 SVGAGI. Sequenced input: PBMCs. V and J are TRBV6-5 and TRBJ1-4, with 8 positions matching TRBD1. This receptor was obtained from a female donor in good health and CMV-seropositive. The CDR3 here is CASRDGGTGHEKLFF. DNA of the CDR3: TGTGCCAGCAGGGATGGAGGGACAGGCCATGAAAAACTGTTTTTT.